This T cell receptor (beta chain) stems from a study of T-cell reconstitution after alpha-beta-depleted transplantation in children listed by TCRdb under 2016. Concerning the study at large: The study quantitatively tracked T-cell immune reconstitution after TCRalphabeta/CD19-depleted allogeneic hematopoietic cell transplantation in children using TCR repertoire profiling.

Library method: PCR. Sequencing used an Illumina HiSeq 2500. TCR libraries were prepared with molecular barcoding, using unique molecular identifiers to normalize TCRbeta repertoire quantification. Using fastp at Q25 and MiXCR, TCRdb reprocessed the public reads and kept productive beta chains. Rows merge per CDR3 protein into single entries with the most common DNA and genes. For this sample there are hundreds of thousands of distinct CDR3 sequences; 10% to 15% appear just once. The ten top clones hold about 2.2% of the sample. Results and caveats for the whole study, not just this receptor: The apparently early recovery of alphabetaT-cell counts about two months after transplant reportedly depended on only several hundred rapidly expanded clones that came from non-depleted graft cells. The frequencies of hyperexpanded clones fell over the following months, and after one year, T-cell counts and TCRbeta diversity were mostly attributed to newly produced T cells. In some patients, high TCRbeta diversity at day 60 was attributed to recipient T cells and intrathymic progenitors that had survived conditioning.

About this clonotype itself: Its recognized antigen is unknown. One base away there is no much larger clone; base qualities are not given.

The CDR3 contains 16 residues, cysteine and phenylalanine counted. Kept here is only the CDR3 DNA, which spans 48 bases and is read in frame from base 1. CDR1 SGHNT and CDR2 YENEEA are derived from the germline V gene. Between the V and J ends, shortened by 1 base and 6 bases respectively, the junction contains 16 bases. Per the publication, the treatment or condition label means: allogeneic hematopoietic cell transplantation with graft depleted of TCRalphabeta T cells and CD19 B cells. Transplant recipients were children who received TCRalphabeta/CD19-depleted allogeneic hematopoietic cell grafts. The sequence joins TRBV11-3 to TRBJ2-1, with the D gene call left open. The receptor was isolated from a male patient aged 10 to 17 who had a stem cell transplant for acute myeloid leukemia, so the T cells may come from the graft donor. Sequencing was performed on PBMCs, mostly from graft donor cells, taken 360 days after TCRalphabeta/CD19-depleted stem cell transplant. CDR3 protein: CASSLGPGRGSNEQFF. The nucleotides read TGTGCCAGCAGCTTAGGGCCCGGGCGCGGATCCAATGAGCAGTTCTTC.